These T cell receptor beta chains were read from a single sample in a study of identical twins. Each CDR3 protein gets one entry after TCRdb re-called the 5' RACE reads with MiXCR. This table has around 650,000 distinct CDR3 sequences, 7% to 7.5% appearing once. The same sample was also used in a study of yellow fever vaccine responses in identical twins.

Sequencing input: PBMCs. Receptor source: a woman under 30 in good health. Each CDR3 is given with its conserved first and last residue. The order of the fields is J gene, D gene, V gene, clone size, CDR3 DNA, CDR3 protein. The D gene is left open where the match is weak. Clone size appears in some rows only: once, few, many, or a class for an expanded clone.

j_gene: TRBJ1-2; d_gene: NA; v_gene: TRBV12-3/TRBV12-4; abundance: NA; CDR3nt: TGTGCCAGCAGTTTGAAACAGATTGGAGGCTACACCTTC; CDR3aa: CASSLKQIGGYTF
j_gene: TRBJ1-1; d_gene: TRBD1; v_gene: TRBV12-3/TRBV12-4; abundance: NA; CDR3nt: TGTGCCAGCAAGGGTGGTGCAGGGGGGAACACTGAAGCTTTCTTT; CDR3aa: CASKGGAGGNTEAFF
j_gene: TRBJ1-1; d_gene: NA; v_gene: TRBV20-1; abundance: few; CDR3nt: TGCAGTGCACAAGGGCGATGGAACACTGAAGCTTTCTTT; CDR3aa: CSAQGRWNTEAFF
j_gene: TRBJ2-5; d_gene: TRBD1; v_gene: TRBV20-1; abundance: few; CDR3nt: TGCAGTGCTAGGGAACAGGGGGTCGGGCGTGAGACCCAGTACTTC; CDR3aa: CSAREQGVGRETQYF
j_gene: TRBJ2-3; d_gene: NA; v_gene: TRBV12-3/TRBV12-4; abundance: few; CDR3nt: TGTGCCAGCAGTTTAGGAGGGGCCGCAGATACGCAGTATTTT; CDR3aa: CASSLGGAADTQYF
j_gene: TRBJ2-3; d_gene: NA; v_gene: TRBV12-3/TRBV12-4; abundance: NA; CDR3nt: TGTGCCAGCAGGGGGCGGATCACAGATACGCAGTATTTT; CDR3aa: CASRGRITDTQYF
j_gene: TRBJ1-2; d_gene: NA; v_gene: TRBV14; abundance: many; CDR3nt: TGTGCCAGCAGCCGGGATCGGAACGGGGGCTACACCTTC; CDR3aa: CASSRDRNGGYTF
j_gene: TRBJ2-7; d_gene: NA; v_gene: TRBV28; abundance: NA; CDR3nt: TGTGCCAGCAGGGCGGTTAGAACGAGCTCCTACGAGCAGTACTTC; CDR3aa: CASRAVRTSSYEQYF
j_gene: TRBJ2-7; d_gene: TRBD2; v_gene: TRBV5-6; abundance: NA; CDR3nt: TGTGCCAGCAGCTTGGGACTAGCGGGCAACTCCTACGAGCAGTACTTC; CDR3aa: CASSLGLAGNSYEQYF
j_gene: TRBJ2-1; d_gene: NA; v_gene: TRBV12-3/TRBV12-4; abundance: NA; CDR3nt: TGTGCCAGCAGTTTCGGACTACTCAATGAGCAGTTCTTC; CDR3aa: CASSFGLLNEQFF
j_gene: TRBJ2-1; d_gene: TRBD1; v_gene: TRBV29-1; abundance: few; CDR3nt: TGCAGCGTTGTAGGACAGGGCCAAAATGAGCAGTTCTTC; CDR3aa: CSVVGQGQNEQFF
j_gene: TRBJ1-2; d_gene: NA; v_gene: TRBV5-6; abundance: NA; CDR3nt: TGTGCCAGCAGCTTGGTGGAAGCCCCTAGTACCTTC; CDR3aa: CASSLVEAPSTF
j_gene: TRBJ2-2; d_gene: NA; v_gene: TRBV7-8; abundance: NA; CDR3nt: TGTGCCAGCAGCTTAGGCAGGTTGGGCTGGGAGCTGTTTTTT; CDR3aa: CASSLGRLGWELFF
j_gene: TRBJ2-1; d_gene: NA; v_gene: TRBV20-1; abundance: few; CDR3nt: TGCAGTGCTAGGGAAGGAGGGGGGTTCAGCAATGAGCAGTTCTTC; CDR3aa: CSAREGGGFSNEQFF